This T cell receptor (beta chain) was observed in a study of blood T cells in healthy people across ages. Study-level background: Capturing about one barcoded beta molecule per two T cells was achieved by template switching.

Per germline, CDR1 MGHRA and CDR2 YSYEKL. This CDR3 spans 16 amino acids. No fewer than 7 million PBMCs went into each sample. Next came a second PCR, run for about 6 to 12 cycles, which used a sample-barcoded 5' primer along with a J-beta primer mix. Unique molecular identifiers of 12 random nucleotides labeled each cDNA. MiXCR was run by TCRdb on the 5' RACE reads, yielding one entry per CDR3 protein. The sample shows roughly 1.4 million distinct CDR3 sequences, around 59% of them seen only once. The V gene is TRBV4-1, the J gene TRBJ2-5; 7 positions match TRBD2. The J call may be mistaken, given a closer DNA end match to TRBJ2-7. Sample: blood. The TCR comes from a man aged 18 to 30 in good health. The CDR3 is CASSQSAGEGRYEQYF. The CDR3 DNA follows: TGCGCCAGCAGCCAATCGGCGGGAGAGGGGCGCTACGAGCAGTACTTC.